The source of this T cell receptor (beta chain) is a study of OX40 agonist ivuxolimab in advanced cancers. Study-wide context: Patients undergoing dose escalation presented with hepatocellular carcinoma, melanoma, renal cell or head and neck cancer. With a range of roughly 20 to 80, age averaged about 59 years, and about 80% were male. Study conclusions and caveats: At 0.1 to 3.0 mg/kg and by week 6, clonal expansion occurred in CD4+ and CD8+ blood T cells.

Autoimmune disease history or systemic immunosuppression excluded patients. In its sample, this clone is large. Its antigen is unidentified. TCRdb's copy holds only in-frame clones and misses some; the assay was immunoSEQ multiplex PCR. The profile shows 60,000 or so clones, 65% to 85% of them singletons. This clonotype originated in an adult with an advanced solid tumor such as melanoma, head and neck, liver or kidney cancer. The sequencing here drew on CD4+ or CD8+ T cells sorted from blood, taken in a trial of the OX40 agonist ivuxolimab.

As DNA, the CDR3 is TGTGCCAGCAGCCTAGCGGGGTGGGAGACCCAGTACTTC. Its translation: CASSLAGWETQYF. The chain combines TRBV27 with TRBJ2-5; 9 positions match TRBD2. CDR1 is MNHEY, CDR2 SMNVEV, per germline (reference sequence). J was trimmed by 5 bases and V by 6 bases; bases with no gene match: 4. The CDR3 totals 13 residues.